The 8 T cell receptor beta chains below come from one sample, sequenced in a study of OX40 agonist ivuxolimab in advanced cancers. The library was built by means of the immunoSEQ multiplex PCR assay. Drawn from immuneACCESS, this table holds only the in-frame rearrangements with V and J called that TCRdb kept. Clones are partly lost; checked studies trace under half to an unresolved V gene and leave the rest unexplained. The table for this sample lists 30,000 to 45,000 clones; around 82% of them were counted only once. About 2% of the sample comes from the top ten. Sequenced material: CD4+ or CD8+ T cells sorted from blood, taken in a trial of the OX40 agonist ivuxolimab. Every receptor here comes from an adult with an advanced solid tumor such as melanoma, head and neck, liver or kidney cancer.

The V call is TRBV5-6, the J call TRBJ2-5; a possible D gene is TRBD1 (6 bases). Germline V CDR1 and CDR2: SGHDT, YYEEEE. Trimming removed 4 bases from V and 5 bases from J, with 12 bases in between. The CDR3 spans 13 residues. In DNA form, the CDR3 reads TGTGCCAGCAGCGGGGACATGTTCGAGACCCAGTACTTC. Residues: CASSGDMFETQYF.

Of note for this clone: Compared with germline, one end of the junction differs, possibly owing to a read error. The chain links TRBV7-2 to TRBJ1-1; D is unresolved. This CDR3 spans 15 amino acids. The germline CDR1 and CDR2 sequences are SGHTA and FQGNSA. CDR3 sequence: CASTLGRSLNTEAFF. The CDR3 DNA sequence: TGTGCCAGCACCTTAGGGCGCAGCTTGAACACTGAAGCTTTCTTT.

This chain connects TRBV11-2 to TRBJ2-1; a possible D gene is TRBD1 (5 bases). Germline values: CDR1 SGHAT, CDR2 FQNNGV. CDR3 length equals 13 residues. V dropped 0 bases and J dropped 9 bases, with 9 bases sitting between them. CDR3 sequence: CASSLDQRGEQFF. The CDR3 region has the DNA TGTGCCAGCAGCTTAGACCAAAGGGGTGAGCAGTTCTTC.

This clone was picked up a small number of times. Other DNA sequences in the same sample also yield this CDR3. The chain links TRBV5-4 to TRBJ2-3, with D hard to call. This CDR3 comprises 18 residues. The germline gives CDR1 SGHNT, CDR2 YYREEE (reference sequence). V was shortened by 1 base and J by 6 bases, with 24 bases between the two germline ends. CDR3 sequence reads: CASSLSIRTLRIPDTQYF. In DNA, the CDR3 is TGTGCCAGCAGCTTGTCTATCCGGACCCTCCGGATTCCGGATACGCAGTATTTT.

Of note for this clone: Mismatch with germline at one junction end may stem from a read error. V and J are TRBV2 and TRBJ1-2, with TRBD1 identical over 9 bases. The CDR3 is 13 residues long. Germline CDR1 reads SNHLY; CDR2 reads FYNNEI. Here the CDR3 DNA reads TGTGCCAGCAGCGAAGGGACAGGGCGCGGCTACACCTTC. Translating it yields CASSEGTGRGYTF. The whole variable domain, remainder taken from reference TRBV2 and TRBJ1-2, is EPEVTQTPSHQVTQMGQEVILRCVPISNHLYFYWYRQILGQKVEFLVSFYNNEISEKSEIFDDQFSVERPDGSNFTLKIRSTKLEDSAMYFCASSEGTGRGYTFGSGTRLTVV.

This rearrangement joins TRBV27 to TRBJ1-1; 7 bases match TRBD1. The CDR3 runs 16 residues. The V and J ends lost 4 bases and 1 base, in that order; junction bases with no gene match: 9. Germline CDR1 is MNHEY and CDR2 is SMNVEV (reference sequence). CDR3 sequence (DNA): TGTGCCAGCAGTTCACGGACAGGAAGAAGGAACACTGAAGCTTTCTTT. Encoded protein: CASSSRTGRRNTEAFF.

The chain employs TRBV6-6 and TRBJ1-6; D gene unclear. The germline V gene encodes CDR1 MNHNY and CDR2 SVGAGI (reference sequence). The CDR3 is 14 residues long. Trimming took off 8 bases at V and 7 bases at J, with 15 bases between the two ends. The CDR3 DNA reads as TGTGCCAGCCGTAGTGGGCCCGAAAATTCACCCCTCCACTTT. This gives the protein CASRSGPENSPLHF.

The gene calls are TRBV19 and TRBJ2-5, with TRBD2 matching 10 bases. V trimming: 9 bases; J trimming: 5 bases; junction bases outside the gene matches: 12. Germline CDR1 and CDR2: LNHDA and SQIVND (reference sequence). The CDR3 consists of 15 residues. CDR3 in DNA: TGTGCCAGCTCGTTAGCGGGGGGCTCCCGGGAGACCCAGTACTTC. Translation: CASSLAGGSRETQYF.